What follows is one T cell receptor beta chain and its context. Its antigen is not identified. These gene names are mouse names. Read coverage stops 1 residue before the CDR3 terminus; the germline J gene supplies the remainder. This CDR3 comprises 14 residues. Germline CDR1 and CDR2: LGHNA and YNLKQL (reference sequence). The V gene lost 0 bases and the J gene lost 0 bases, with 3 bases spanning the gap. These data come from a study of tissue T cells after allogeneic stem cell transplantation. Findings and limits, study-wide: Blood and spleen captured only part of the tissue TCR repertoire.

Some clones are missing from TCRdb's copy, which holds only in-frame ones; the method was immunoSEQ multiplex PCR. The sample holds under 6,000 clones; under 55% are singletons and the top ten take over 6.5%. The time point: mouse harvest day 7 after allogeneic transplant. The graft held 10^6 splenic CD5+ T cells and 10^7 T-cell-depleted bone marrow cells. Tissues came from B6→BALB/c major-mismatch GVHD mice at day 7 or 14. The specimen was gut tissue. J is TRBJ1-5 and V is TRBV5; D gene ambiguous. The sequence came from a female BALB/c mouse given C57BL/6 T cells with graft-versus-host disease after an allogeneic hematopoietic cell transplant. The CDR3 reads CASSQDDNNQAPLF. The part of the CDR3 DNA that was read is TGTGCCAGCAGCCAAGATGATAACAACCAGGCTCCGCTT.